The present entry profiles one T cell receptor beta chain with its context. Its antigen is not identified. The J segment lost 7 bases and the V segment lost 2 bases, leaving 7 bases of the junction unmatched. This CDR3 has 14 residues. Germline CDR1 LGHNA, CDR2 YSLEER. These data are taken from a study of CD8+CD57+ T cells in acquired aplastic anemia. Across the whole study: Sorting CD4+ and CD8+ cells gave DNA averaging about 3.1 ug. An average of roughly 10 million reads for CD4+ cells was obtained from healthy donors.

Study-level results: Around 29 shared CD8+ CDR3s appeared highly expressed within patients' immunodominant clones. Controls did not differ significantly from patients in CD8+ Simpson's diversity.

Profiles of TCR beta VDJ and CDR3 were generated from a genomic DNA template. TCRdb re-called the reads with MiXCR, one entry per CDR3 protein. In the table there are about 190,000 distinct CDR3 sequences, roughly half of which are singletons. The chain employs TRBV4-3 and TRBJ2-7; 8 positions agree with TRBD1. This TCR was recovered from a human donor in good health, serving as a control. Sequences were obtained from sorted CD4+, CD8+, or CD8+CD57+ T cells (not recorded which) from PBMCs. The CDR3 DNA reads TGCGCCAGCAGCCAAACATCCCGGGACAGGGAGCAGTACTTC. It codes for CASSQTSRDREQYF.